This T cell receptor beta chain was observed in a study of Graves' ophthalmopathy and Graves' hyperthyroidism. No ophthalmopathy within 18 months of follow-up signified stable hyperthyroidism. Notes on the study in general: Blood was where most expanded thyroid clonotypes above 0.001 frequency also turned up.

Comment on this clonotype: Its matching antigen is unknown.

Amplification from RNA transcripts yielded the TCR beta CDR3 regions. Amplification began with first-round RT-PCR using HTBI primers, then second-round multiplex PCR was performed. TCRdb re-analysed the multiplex PCR reads in MiXCR, keeping a single row per CDR3 protein. Here the sample spans just over 400,000 distinct CDR3 sequences, around 21% being singletons. The CDR3 covers 14 residues. V gave up 7 bases and J gave up 6 bases, with 18 bases separating them. The V gene's germline CDR1 is MDHEN and CDR2 SYDVKM. The receptor comes from a woman younger than 35 with stable Graves' hyperthyroidism. The V gene is TRBV28, the J gene TRBJ2-5, with a weak D call TRBD2 (6 bases). The sequenced sample was peripheral blood. CDR3 residues: CASTWGSGFKTQYF. The CDR3 DNA reads as TGTGCCAGCACCTGGGGGAGCGGGTTCAAGACCCAGTACTTC.